The 29 T cell receptor beta chains presented below share a single source sample, sequenced in a study of T cells after posttransplantation cyclophosphamide. Sequencing was performed with immunoSEQ multiplex PCR; in TCRdb, only in-frame clones are kept and a portion is missing. The sample carries 25,000 or so clones, more than 75% recorded once. The sequenced sample consisted of PBMCs. Receptors were obtained from a woman in her sixties or seventies with a blood cancer, CMV-positive, and with a related stem cell donor.

This chain uses TRBV27 with TRBJ2-2, with TRBD1 matching 10 bases. The J segment lost 8 bases and the V segment lost 8 bases, leaving 5 bases of the junction unmatched. This CDR3 comprises 13 residues. From germline, CDR1 is MNHEY and CDR2 SMNVEV (reference sequence). CDR3 in amino acids: CASRDRGNGELFF. For the CDR3, the DNA is TGTGCCAGCCGGGACAGGGGAAATGGGGAGCTGTTTTTT.

This rearrangement joins TRBV5-6 to TRBJ2-1, with 11 bases aligning to TRBD2. Trimming cost V 4 bases and J 2 bases; bases outside gene matches: 2. The CDR3 covers 15 residues. Germline V gives CDR1 SGHDT, CDR2 YYEEEE. CDR3 sequence (DNA): TGTGCCAGCAGCCTGGGACTAGCGGCCTACAATGAGCAGTTCTTC. Translation gives CASSLGLAAYNEQFF.

The table lists this clone with a few counts. This chain connects TRBV7-8 to TRBJ2-7; a possible D gene is TRBD2 (5 bases). Trimming removed 4 bases from V and 2 bases from J, with 15 bases in between. Germline loops: CDR1 SGHVS, CDR2 FQNEAQ. CDR3 length equals 15 residues. For the CDR3, the DNA is TGTGCCAGCAGCTCGCGACGTTTGACTACCTACGAGCAGTACTTC. Translation: CASSSRRLTTYEQYF.

In this sample, this clone turned up once. The chain carries TRBV19 and TRBJ1-1; the D gene is possibly TRBD1 (6 bases). V shed 4 bases and J shed 3 bases, with 18 bases lying between them. The CDR3 covers 16 residues. Germline V lookup: CDR1 LNHDA, CDR2 SQIVND (reference sequence). CDR3 residues: CASSTSGTRIYTEAFF. The CDR3 bases are TGTGCCAGTAGTACCTCCGGGACAAGAATATACACTGAAGCTTTCTTT.

The chain recombines TRBV2 with TRBJ1-5; TRBD1 matches at 7 bases. Unmatched junction bases numbered 8, after V lost 9 bases and J lost 6 bases. This CDR3 comprises 13 residues. In germline, CDR1 is SNHLY, CDR2 FYNNEI. The CDR3 region has the DNA TGTGCCAGTGACAGGGAAGCGGGTCAGCCCCAGCATTTT. Protein sequence: CASDREAGQPQHF. Supplemented by reference TRBV2 and TRBJ1-5, the full variable domain reads EPEVTQTPSHQVTQMGQEVILRCVPISNHLYFYWYRQILGQKVEFLVSFYNNEISEKSEIFDDQFSVERPDGSNFTLKIRSTKLEDSAMYFCASDREAGQPQHFGDGTRLSIL.

The J gene is TRBJ2-5, the V gene TRBV7-2, with a weak D call TRBD2 (6 bases). Trimming pared 10 bases from V and 1 base from J, leaving 13 bases between. Germline V lookup: CDR1 SGHTA, CDR2 FQGNSA. The CDR3 has 13 amino acids. CDR3 region: CATPAEGQETQYF. In nucleotides, the CDR3 is TGTGCCACCCCCGCGGAGGGCCAAGAGACCCAGTACTTC.

A single count supports this clone. V gene TRBV30 combines with J gene TRBJ1-2; TRBD1 aligns across 7 bases. Germline lookup yields CDR1 GTSNPN and CDR2 SVGIG (reference sequence). This CDR3 is built from 15 residues. Unmatched junction bases numbered 13, after V lost 4 bases and J lost 5 bases. For the CDR3, the DNA is TGTGCCTGGATCAGAAAGGGGACAGACCCATATGGCTACACCTTC. This encodes CAWIRKGTDPYGYTF.

The genes are TRBV19 and TRBJ1-5; 7 bases fit TRBD1. Germline V gene lookup returns CDR1 LNHDA and CDR2 SQIVND (reference sequence). The CDR3 covers 16 residues. The V and J ends lost 4 bases and 3 bases, in that order; junction bases with no gene match: 9. The CDR3 DNA sequence: TGTGCCAGTAGTACTCCCACAGGGGCGGACAATCAGCCCCAGCATTTT. The encoded protein is CASSTPTGADNQPQHF. Together with reference TRBV19 and TRBJ1-5, the CDR3 gives the full variable domain: DGGITQSPKYLFRKEGQNVTLSCEQNLNHDAMYWYRQDPGQGLRLIYYSQIVNDFQKGDIAEGYSVSREKKESFPLTVTSAQKNPTAFYLCASSTPTGADNQPQHFGDGTRLSIL.

A few counts support this clone. The gene calls are TRBV27 and TRBJ1-2, with a weak D call TRBD1 (6 bases). Per germline, CDR1 MNHEY and CDR2 SMNVEV (reference sequence). V lost 5 bases and J 6 bases, leaving 13 bases between the germline ends. The CDR3 extends over 13 amino acids. The CDR3 region has the DNA TGTGCCAGCAGTGGCAGGGGATCGAATGGCTACACCTTC. It yields the protein CASSGRGSNGYTF.

The chain joins TRBV11-2 to TRBJ2-5; D is perhaps TRBD2 (6 bases). This CDR3 comprises 14 residues. V lost 4 bases and J lost 5, with 14 bases in between. Germline lookup yields CDR1 SGHAT and CDR2 FQNNGV. The CDR3 sequence: CASSSTSVWETQYF. DNA of the CDR3: TGTGCCAGCAGCTCGACTAGTGTGTGGGAGACCCAGTACTTC. Together with reference TRBV11-2 and TRBJ2-5, the CDR3 gives the full variable domain: EAGVAQSPRYKIIEKRQSVAFWCNPISGHATLYWYQQILGQGPKLLIQFQNNGVVDDSQLPKDRFSAERLKGVDSTLKIQPAKLEDSAVYLCASSSTSVWETQYFGPGTRLLVL.

This clone was counted once. This rearrangement joins TRBV19 to TRBJ1-2, with D tentatively TRBD1 (5 bases). Germline CDR1 is LNHDA and CDR2 is SQIVND (reference sequence). V was cut by 2 bases and J by 0 bases, with 10 bases left in between. This CDR3 has 15 amino acids. The CDR3 nucleotides read TGTGCCAGTAGTATAAGGGTGACAGCTAACTATGGCTACACCTTC. It translates to CASSIRVTANYGYTF.

The rearrangement uses TRBV9 and TRBJ2-3, with 7 bases matching TRBD2. The length of the CDR3 is 15 residues. Per germline, CDR1 SGDLS and CDR2 YYNGEE. Trimming cost V 6 bases and J 0 bases; bases outside gene matches: 7. The DNA of the CDR3 is TGTGCCAGCAACTGGGGGGGTACTAGCACAGATACGCAGTATTTT. Protein product: CASNWGGTSTDTQYF.

V and J are TRBV15 and TRBJ2-7; TRBD1 is a possible D gene (6 bases). CDR3 size: 17 residues. Germline lookup yields CDR1 LNHNV and CDR2 YYDKDF (reference sequence). V shed 1 base and J shed 2 bases, with 18 bases lying between them. The CDR3 spells CATSRGFSGARPYEQYF. CDR3 in DNA: TGTGCCACCAGCAGAGGTTTTTCAGGGGCCCGTCCCTACGAGCAGTACTTC.

The genes are TRBV19 and TRBJ2-3, with D unresolved. This CDR3 has 12 residues. Per the germline V gene, CDR1 is LNHDA and CDR2 is SQIVND (reference sequence). V lost 2 bases and J 10 bases, leaving 10 bases between the germline ends. CDR3: CASSIQYSSQYF. CDR3 nucleotides: TGTGCCAGTAGTATACAATACTCGTCGCAGTATTTT.

This rearrangement joins TRBV7-9 to TRBJ2-7; D is perhaps TRBD2 (6 bases). There are 15 residues in the CDR3. The V gene lost 5 bases and the J gene lost 0 bases, with 14 bases spanning the gap. The germline V gene has CDR1 SEHNR and CDR2 FQNEAQ (reference sequence). CDR3 sequence: CASSHSGKPSYEQYF. CDR3 bases: TGTGCCAGCAGCCATAGCGGCAAACCCTCCTACGAGCAGTACTTC.

The CDR3 region has the DNA TGCGCCAGCAGCAAGGTCCTTGGACAGGGGGCGTCGGATACGCAGTATTTT. This gives the protein CASSKVLGQGASDTQYF. This chain links TRBV5-1 with TRBJ2-3; 11 nucleotides agree with TRBD1. V gave up 4 bases and J gave up 6 bases; unmatched junction bases: 13. Germline CDR1 SGHRS, CDR2 YFSETQ. The CDR3 is 17 amino acids.

The CDR3 DNA sequence: TGTGCCTGGAGTGTACTGCTGGGCCCGGGAGAAAAACTGTTTTTT. It encodes CAWSVLLGPGEKLFF. This rearrangement joins TRBV30 to TRBJ1-4; D is ambiguous. Trimming took off 0 bases at V and 8 bases at J, with 16 bases between the two ends. CDR1 and CDR2 from the germline V gene are GTSNPN and SVGIG (reference sequence). The CDR3 covers 15 residues.

The chain links TRBV7-8 to TRBJ1-2; TRBD1 is a possible D gene (6 bases). Trimming removed 5 bases at V and 2 bases at J, with 6 bases between. The germline V gene encodes CDR1 SGHVS and CDR2 FQNEAQ. The CDR3 is 12 amino acids. This CDR3 reads CASSTGNYGYTF. The CDR3 DNA is TGTGCCAGCAGCACAGGGAACTATGGCTACACCTTC.

The chain carries TRBV5-4 and TRBJ2-7; TRBD1 matches 7 bases. V gave up 6 bases and J gave up 5 bases; unmatched junction bases: 8. Germline V gene sequence: CDR1 SGHNT, CDR2 YYREEE (reference sequence). CDR3 length: 13 amino acids. The CDR3 DNA sequence: TGTGCCAGCAAACCCCACGGACAGGACGAGCAGTACTTC. Its protein is CASKPHGQDEQYF.

This clone has only one observation. The chain is built from TRBV5-4 and TRBJ2-7; a possible D gene is TRBD1 (5 bases). The CDR3 runs 13 residues. Deletions cut 2 bases from V and 0 bases from J, with 6 bases between. Per germline, CDR1 SGHNT and CDR2 YYREEE (reference sequence). The CDR3 loop reads CASSLQVSYEQYF. CDR3 DNA sequence: TGTGCCAGCAGCTTACAGGTCTCCTACGAGCAGTACTTC.

This rearrangement joins TRBV14 to TRBJ1-2; no clear D gene. Trimming left V 3 bases short and J 4 bases short, with 15 bases between. The V gene's germline CDR1 is SGHDN and CDR2 FVKESK. The CDR3 extends over 15 amino acids. CDR3: CASSQTIEAGYGYTF. The CDR3, as DNA: TGTGCCAGCAGCCAGACTATAGAGGCTGGCTATGGCTACACCTTC.

The rearrangement uses TRBV5-1 and TRBJ2-5; 13 nucleotides agree with TRBD2. The germline CDR1 and CDR2 sequences are SGHRS and YFSETQ. V gave up 6 bases and J gave up 5 bases; unmatched junction bases: 4. The CDR3 length is 14 residues. CDR3 residues: CASKQTSGRETQYF. The CDR3 nucleotides are TGCGCCAGCAAACAGACTAGCGGGAGGGAGACCCAGTACTTC. The whole variable domain, filled in from reference TRBV5-1 and TRBJ2-5, reads KAGVTQTPRYLIKTRGQQVTLSCSPISGHRSVSWYQQTPGQGLQFLFEYFSETQRNKGNFPGRFSGRQFSNSRSEMNVSTLELGDSALYLCASKQTSGRETQYFGPGTRLLVL.

The gene calls are TRBV27 and TRBJ2-7, with a weak D call TRBD1 (5 bases). The germline V gene has CDR1 MNHEY and CDR2 SMNVEV (reference sequence). The CDR3 is made up of 15 amino acids. Trimming stripped 2 bases from V and 6 bases from J, with 17 bases between. The CDR3 sequence is CASSLGAGHGVEQYF. DNA for the CDR3: TGTGCCAGCAGTTTAGGGGCAGGGCATGGGGTCGAGCAGTACTTC.

In its sample, this clone was seen a few times. The V and J genes are TRBV6-1 and TRBJ2-7; TRBD1 matches 9 bases. Per germline, CDR1 MNHNS and CDR2 SASEGT. V dropped 6 bases and J dropped 6; count of bases not matched to a gene: 9. The CDR3 extends over 14 amino acids. CDR3 sequence (DNA): TGTGCCAGCAGCGGAGGACAGGGGTTTTTCGAGCAGTACTTC. This encodes CASSGGQGFFEQYF.

The chain has TRBV6-1 and TRBJ2-7, with TRBD1 identical over 11 bases. The CDR3 runs 13 residues. J lost 7 bases, V lost 5 bases, and 4 bases had no gene match. Germline V lookup: CDR1 MNHNS, CDR2 SASEGT. The CDR3 DNA reads as TGTGCCAGCAGTTTTGGGACAGGGGGGGAGCAGTACTTC. It specifies CASSFGTGGEQYF.

The chain couples TRBV4-1 to TRBJ1-1, with D uncertain. Trimming removed 4 bases at V and 1 base at J, with 7 bases between. The germline gives CDR1 MGHRA, CDR2 YSYEKL. The CDR3 is 13 amino acids. In nucleotides, the CDR3 is TGCGCCAGCAGCCTATGGCAGAACACTGAAGCTTTCTTT. Protein: CASSLWQNTEAFF.

A few counts support this clone. This sequence joins TRBV19 and TRBJ1-1; 10 nucleotides agree with TRBD1. CDR1 is LNHDA, CDR2 SQIVND, per germline (reference sequence). This CDR3 spans 11 amino acids. V shed 10 bases, J shed 8 bases, and the junction held 4 bases outside the gene matches. The CDR3 DNA reads TGTGCCACCAGGGACAGGGGAGAAGCTTTCTTT. This encodes CATRDRGEAFF. The variable domain in full, completed from reference TRBV19 and TRBJ1-1, reads DGGITQSPKYLFRKEGQNVTLSCEQNLNHDAMYWYRQDPGQGLRLIYYSQIVNDFQKGDIAEGYSVSREKKESFPLTVTSAQKNPTAFYLCATRDRGEAFFGQGTRLTVV.

The rearrangement links TRBV19 to TRBJ1-2; TRBD1 is a possible D gene (5 bases). Trimming removed 3 bases from V and 2 bases from J, with 16 bases in between. CDR1 LNHDA and CDR2 SQIVND come from the germline V gene (reference sequence). The CDR3 consists of 16 residues. The CDR3 nucleotides are TGTGCCAGTAGTATTGGGACTCCTTTCCTCAACTATGGCTACACCTTC. Amino acid sequence: CASSIGTPFLNYGYTF.

The genes are TRBV7-2 and TRBJ1-2, with D possibly matching TRBD1 (5 bases). Germline assignment: CDR1 SGHTA and CDR2 FQGNSA. This CDR3 comprises 14 residues. Trimming took 3 bases from V and 8 from J, leaving 16 bases between them. The CDR3 region is CASSFQTALGGYTF. In nucleotides, the CDR3 is TGTGCCAGCAGCTTCCAGACAGCCTTGGGCGGCTACACCTTC.